One T cell receptor beta chain is described in this entry. No antigen is known for it. Germline CDR1 is SQVTM and CDR2 is ANQGSEA. CDR3 length equals 14 residues. V shed 5 bases and J 1 base; nucleotides not matched to a gene: 5. The library was made from cDNA and included unique molecular identifiers. From approximately 1 to 10 million T cells, 450,000 to 550,000 cDNA molecules were obtained. One entry per CDR3 protein results from TCRdb running MiXCR on the PCR reads. The sample comprises about 150,000 distinct CDR3 sequences, roughly 30% of which are singletons, and over 1.2% rests with the top ten. The data were obtained in a study of post-analysis software for immune sequencing data. About the study: Both relapsing-remitting and secondary progressive multiple sclerosis featured among the disease courses, as did progressive-relapsing multiple sclerosis.

Study conclusions and caveats: There were five TRBV segments more frequent in patients than controls, and TRBV5-6, TRBV5-1 and TRBV20-1 were among them.

This clonotype was sampled from a girl aged 5-17 years with multiple sclerosis. Sequences were obtained from blood. The chain combines TRBV29-1 with TRBJ1-2; 9 positions match TRBD1. The DNA of the CDR3 is TGCAGCGTTTCCGGGACAGGGAATAACTATGGCTACACCTTC. Protein product: CSVSGTGNNYGYTF.